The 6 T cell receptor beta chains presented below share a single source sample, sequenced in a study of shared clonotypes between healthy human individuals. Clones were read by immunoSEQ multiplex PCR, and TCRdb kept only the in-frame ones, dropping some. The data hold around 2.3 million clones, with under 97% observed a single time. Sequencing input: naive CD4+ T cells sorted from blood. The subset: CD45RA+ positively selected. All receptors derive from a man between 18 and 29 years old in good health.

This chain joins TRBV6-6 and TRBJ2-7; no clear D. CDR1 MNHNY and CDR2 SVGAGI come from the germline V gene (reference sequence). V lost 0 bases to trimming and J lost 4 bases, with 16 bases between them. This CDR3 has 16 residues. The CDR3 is CASSYSSPPGAYEQYF. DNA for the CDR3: TGTGCCAGCAGTTACTCGAGTCCCCCAGGCGCTTACGAGCAGTACTTC.

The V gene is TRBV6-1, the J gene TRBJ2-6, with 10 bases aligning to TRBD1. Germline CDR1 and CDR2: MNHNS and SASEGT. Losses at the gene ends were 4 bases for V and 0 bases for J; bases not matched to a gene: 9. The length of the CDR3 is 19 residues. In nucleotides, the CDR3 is TGTGCCAGCAGTGCCTACACCGGGACAGGGGCCTCTGGGGCCAACGTCCTGACTTTC. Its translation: CASSAYTGTGASGANVLTF.

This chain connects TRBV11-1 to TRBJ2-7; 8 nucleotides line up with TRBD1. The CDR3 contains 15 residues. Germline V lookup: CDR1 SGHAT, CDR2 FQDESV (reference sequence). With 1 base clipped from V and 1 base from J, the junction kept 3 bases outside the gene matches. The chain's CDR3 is CASSLERTGSYEQYF. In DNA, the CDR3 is TGTGCCAGCAGCTTAGAAAGGACAGGGTCCTACGAGCAGTACTTC.

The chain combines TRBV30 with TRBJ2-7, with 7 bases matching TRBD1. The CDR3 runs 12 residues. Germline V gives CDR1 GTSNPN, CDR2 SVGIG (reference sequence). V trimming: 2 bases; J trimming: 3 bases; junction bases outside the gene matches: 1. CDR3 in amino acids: CAWSQGDYEQYF. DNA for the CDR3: TGTGCCTGGAGTCAGGGGGACTACGAGCAGTACTTC. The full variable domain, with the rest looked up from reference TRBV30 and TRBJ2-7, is SQTIHQWPATLVQPVGSPLSLECTVEGTSNPNLYWYRQAAGRGLQLLFYSVGIGQISSEVPQNLSASRPQDRQFILSSKKLLLSDSGFYLCAWSQGDYEQYFGPGTRLTVT.

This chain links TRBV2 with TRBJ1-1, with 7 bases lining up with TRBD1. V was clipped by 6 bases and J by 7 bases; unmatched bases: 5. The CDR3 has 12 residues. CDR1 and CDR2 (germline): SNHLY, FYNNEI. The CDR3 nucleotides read TGTGCCAGCAGACAGGGGACCCTTGAAGCTTTCTTT. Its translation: CASRQGTLEAFF.

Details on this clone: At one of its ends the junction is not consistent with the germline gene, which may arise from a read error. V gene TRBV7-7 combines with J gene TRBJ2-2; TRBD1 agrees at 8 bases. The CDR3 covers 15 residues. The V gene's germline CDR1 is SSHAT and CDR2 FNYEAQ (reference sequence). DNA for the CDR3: TGTGCTAGCAGCGCGACAGGGGCTCCCACCGGGGAGCTGTTTTTT. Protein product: CASSATGAPTGELFF.